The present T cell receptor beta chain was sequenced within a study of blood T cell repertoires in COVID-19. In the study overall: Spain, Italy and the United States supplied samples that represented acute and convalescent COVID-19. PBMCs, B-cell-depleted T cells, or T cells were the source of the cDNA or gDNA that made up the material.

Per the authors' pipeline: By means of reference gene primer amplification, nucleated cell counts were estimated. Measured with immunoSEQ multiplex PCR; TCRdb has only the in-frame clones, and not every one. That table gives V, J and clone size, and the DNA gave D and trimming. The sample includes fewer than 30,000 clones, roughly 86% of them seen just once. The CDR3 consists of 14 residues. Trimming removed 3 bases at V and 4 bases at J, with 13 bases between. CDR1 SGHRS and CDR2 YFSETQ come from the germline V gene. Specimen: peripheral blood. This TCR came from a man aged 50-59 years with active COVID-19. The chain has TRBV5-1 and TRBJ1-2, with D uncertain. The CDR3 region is CASSSGGGSYGYTF. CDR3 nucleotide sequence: TGCGCCAGCAGCTCGGGCGGAGGTAGCTATGGCTACACCTTC.